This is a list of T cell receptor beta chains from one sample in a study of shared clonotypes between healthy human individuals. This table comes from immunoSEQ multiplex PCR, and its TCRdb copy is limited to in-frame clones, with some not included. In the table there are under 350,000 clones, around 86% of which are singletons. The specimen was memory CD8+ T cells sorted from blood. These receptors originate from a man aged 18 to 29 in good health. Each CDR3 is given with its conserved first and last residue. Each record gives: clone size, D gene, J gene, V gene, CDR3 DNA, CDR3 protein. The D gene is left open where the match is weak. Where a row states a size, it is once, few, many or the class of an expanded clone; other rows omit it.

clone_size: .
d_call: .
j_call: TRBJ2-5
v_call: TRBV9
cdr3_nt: TGTGCCAGCAGCGTAGGGGACGCTGAAGAGACCCAGTACTTC
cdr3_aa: CASSVGDAEETQYF

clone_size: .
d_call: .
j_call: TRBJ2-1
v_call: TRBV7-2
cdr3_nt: TGTGCCAGCAGCTTAGATTGGGGCTCCTACAATGAGCAGTTCTTC
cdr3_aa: CASSLDWGSYNEQFF

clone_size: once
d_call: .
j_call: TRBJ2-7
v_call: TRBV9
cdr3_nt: TGTGCCAGCAGCGTCCAGGGTGCGTCCTACGAGCAGTACTTC
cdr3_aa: CASSVQGASYEQYF

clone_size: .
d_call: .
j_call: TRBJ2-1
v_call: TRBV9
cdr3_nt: TGTGCCAGCAGCGTAGGACTTCTCTCCTACAATGAGCAGTTCTTC
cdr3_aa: CASSVGLLSYNEQFF

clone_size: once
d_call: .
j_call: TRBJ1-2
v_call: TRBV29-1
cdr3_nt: TGCAGCGTTGAAGACAGGGGCTATGGCTACACCTTC
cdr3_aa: CSVEDRGYGYTF

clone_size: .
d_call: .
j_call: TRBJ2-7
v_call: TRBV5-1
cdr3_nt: TGCGCCAGCAGCTTGGAGGACCCCTACGAGCAGTACTTC
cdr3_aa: CASSLEDPYEQYF

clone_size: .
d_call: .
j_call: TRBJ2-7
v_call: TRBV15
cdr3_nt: TGTGCCACCTCCCAGGCGGGGTCCTACGAGCAGTACTTC
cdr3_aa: CATSQAGSYEQYF

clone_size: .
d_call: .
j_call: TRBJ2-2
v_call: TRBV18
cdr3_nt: TGTGCCAGCTCACCAATCACAGACCCCCTGAACACCGGGGAGCTGTTTTTT
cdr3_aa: CASSPITDPLNTGELFF

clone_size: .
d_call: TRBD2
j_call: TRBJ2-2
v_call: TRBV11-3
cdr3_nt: TGTGCCAGCAGCTCCTTAGCGGGAAGGCACACCGGGGAGCTGTTTTTT
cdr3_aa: CASSSLAGRHTGELFF

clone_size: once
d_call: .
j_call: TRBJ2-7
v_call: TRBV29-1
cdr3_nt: TGCAGCGTTAGGGTTTTGTATCGGAGGGTATACGAGCAGTACTTC
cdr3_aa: CSVRVLYRRVYEQYF

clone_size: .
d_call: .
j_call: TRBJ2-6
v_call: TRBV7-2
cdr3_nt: TGTGCCAGCAGCAGCGGACAAAGTCGGGCCAACGTCCTGACTTTC
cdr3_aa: CASSSGQSRANVLTF

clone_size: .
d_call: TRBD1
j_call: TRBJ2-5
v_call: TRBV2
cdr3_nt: TGTGCCAGCAGTGAAACCCAGGGGGTAAGGGAGACCCAGTACTTC
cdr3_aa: CASSETQGVRETQYF

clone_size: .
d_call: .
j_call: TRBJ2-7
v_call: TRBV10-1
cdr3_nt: TGCGCCAGCAGTGAGTCGGTGGGAGCGGGTGAGCAGTACTTC
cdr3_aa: CASSESVGAGEQYF

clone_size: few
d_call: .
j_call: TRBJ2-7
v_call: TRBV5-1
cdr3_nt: TGCGCCAGCAGCTTGGACATCTTGACAGCGGCCTACGAGCAGTACTTC
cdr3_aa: CASSLDILTAAYEQYF